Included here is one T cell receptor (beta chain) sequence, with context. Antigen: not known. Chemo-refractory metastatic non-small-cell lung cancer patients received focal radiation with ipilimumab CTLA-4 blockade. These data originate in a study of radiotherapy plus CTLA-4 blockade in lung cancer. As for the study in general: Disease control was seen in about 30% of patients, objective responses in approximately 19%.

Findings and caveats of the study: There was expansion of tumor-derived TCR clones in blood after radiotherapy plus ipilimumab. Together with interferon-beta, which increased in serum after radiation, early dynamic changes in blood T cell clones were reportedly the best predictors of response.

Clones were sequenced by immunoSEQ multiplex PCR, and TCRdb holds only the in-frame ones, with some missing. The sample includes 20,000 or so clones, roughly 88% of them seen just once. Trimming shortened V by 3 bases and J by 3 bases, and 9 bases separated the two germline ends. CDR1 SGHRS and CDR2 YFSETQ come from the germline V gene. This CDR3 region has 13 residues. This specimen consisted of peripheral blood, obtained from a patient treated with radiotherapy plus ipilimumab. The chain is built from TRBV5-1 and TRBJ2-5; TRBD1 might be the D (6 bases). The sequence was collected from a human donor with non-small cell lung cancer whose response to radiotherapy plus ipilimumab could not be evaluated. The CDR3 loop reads CASSSGTKETQYF. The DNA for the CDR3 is TGCGCCAGCAGCTCGGGGACAAAAGAGACCCAGTACTTC.